This T cell receptor (beta chain) originates from a study of control samples from healthy donors and cancer patients. Germline CDR1 is MNHEY and CDR2 is SVGAGI. Trimming removed 5 bases at V and 15 bases at J, with 20 bases between. The CDR3 totals 13 residues. The method was immunoSEQ multiplex PCR; TCRdb's version includes in-frame clones alone and lacks a portion of them. The sample records 85,000 to 120,000 clones, 92% being singletons. Sequenced: blood. The gene calls are TRBV6-5 and TRBJ1-5; no clear D gene. This receptor was identified in a woman between 18 and 29 years old in good health. Written as DNA, the CDR3 is TGTGCCAGCAGTCCCGAGAGTGCCTTGGGTCGGCATTTT. It encodes CASSPESALGRHF.